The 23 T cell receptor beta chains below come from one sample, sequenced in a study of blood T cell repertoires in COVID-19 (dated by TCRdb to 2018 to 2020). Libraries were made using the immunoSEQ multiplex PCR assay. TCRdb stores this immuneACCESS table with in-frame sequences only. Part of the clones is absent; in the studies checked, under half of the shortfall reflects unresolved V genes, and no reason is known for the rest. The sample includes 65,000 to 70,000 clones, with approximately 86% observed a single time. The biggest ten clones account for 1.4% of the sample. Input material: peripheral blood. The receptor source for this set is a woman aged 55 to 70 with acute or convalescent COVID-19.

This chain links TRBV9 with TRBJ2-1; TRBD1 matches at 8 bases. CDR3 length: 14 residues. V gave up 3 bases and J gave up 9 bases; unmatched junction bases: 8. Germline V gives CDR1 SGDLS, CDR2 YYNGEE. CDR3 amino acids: CASSGRTGWGEQFF. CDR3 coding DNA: TGTGCCAGCAGCGGCCGGACAGGGTGGGGTGAGCAGTTCTTC. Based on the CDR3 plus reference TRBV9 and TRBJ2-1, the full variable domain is DSGVTQTPKHLITATGQRVTLRCSPRSGDLSVYWYQQSLDQGLQFLIQYYNGEERAKGNILERFSAQQFPDLHSELNLSSLELGDSALYFCASSGRTGWGEQFFGPGTRLTVL.

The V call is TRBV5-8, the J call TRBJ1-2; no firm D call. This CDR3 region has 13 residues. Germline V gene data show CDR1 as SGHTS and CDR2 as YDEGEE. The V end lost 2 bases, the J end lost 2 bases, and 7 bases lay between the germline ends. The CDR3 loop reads CASSFPRNYGYTF. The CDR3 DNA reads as TGTGCCAGCAGCTTTCCGAGAAACTATGGCTACACCTTC.

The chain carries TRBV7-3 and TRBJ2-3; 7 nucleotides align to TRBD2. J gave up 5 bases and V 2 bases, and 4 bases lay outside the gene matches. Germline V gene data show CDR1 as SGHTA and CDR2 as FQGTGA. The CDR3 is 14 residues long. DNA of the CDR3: TGTGCCAGCAGCTTATACGCGGGGGTAGATACGCAGTATTTT. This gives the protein CASSLYAGVDTQYF.

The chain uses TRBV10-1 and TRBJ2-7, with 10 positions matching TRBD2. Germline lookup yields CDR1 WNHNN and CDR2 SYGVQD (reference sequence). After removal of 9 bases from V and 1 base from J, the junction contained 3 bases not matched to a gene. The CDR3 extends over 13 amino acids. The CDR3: CARLAGESYEQYF. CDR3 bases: TGCGCCAGGCTAGCGGGAGAGTCCTACGAGCAGTACTTC.

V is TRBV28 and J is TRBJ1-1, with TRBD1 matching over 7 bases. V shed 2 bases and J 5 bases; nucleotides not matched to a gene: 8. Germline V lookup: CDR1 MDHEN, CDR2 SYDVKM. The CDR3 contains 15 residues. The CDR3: CASSLPGQSDTEAFF. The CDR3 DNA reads TGTGCCAGCAGTTTACCGGGACAGTCGGATACTGAAGCTTTCTTT.

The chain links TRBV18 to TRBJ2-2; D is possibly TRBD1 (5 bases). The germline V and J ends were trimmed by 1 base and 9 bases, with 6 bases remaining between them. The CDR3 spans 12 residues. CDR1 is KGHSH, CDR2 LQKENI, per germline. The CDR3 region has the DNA TGTGCCAGCTCACCACAGGGGAGGGAGCTGTTTTTT. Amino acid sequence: CASSPQGRELFF.

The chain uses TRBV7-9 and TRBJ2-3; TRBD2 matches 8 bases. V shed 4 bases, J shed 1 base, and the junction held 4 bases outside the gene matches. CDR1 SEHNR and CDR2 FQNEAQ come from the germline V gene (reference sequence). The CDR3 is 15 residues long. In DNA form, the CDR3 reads TGTGCCAGCAGCTCACAGACTAGCGGCACAGATACGCAGTATTTT. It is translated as CASSSQTSGTDTQYF.

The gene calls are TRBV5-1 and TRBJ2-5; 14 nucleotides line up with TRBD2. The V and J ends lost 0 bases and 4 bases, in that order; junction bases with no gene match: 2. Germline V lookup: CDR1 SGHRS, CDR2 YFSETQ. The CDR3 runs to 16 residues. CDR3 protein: CASSLGLAGGGETQYF. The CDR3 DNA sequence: TGCGCCAGCAGCTTGGGACTAGCGGGAGGGGGAGAGACCCAGTACTTC.

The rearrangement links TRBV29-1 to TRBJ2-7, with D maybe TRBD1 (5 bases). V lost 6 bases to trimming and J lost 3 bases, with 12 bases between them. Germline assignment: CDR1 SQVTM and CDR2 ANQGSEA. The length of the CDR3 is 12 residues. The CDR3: CSVRVQGYEQYF. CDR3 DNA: TGCAGCGTCCGGGTCCAGGGCTACGAGCAGTACTTC.

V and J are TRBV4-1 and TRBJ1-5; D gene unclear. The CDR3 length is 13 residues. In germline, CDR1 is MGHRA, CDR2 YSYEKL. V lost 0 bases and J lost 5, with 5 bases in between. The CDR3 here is CASSQEGHQPQHF. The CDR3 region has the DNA TGCGCCAGCAGCCAAGAGGGCCATCAGCCCCAGCATTTT.

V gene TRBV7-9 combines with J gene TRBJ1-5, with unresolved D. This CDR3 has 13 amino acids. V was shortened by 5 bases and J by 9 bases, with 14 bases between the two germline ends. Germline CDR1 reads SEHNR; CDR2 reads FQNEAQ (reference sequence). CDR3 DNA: TGTGCCAGCAGCCCGCATCCTTCAGGGCCCCAGCATTTT. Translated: CASSPHPSGPQHF. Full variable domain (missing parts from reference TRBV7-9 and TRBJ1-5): DTGVSQNPRHKITKRGQNVTFRCDPISEHNRLYWYRQTLGQGPEFLTYFQNEAQLEKSRLLSDRFSAERPKGSFSTLEIQRTEQGDSAMYLCASSPHPSGPQHFGDGTRLSIL.

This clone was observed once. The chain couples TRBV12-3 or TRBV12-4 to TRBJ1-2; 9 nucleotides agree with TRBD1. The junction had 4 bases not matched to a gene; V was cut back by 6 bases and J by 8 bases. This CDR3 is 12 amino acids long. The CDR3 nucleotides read TGTGCCAGCAGCTCCGGGACAGGGGGCTACACCTTC. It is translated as CASSSGTGGYTF.

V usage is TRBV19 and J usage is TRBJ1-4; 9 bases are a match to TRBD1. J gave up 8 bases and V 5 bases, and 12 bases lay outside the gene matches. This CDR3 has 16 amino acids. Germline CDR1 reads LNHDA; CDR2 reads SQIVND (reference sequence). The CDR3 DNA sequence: TGTGCCAGTAGTGAAATCCGCGGGACAGGGAGCGAAAAACTGTTTTTT. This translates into CASSEIRGTGSEKLFF.

This CDR3 reads CASSPQQGGSFYGYTF. In DNA form, the CDR3 reads TGCGCCAGCAGCCCTCAACAGGGGGGGTCGTTCTATGGCTACACCTTC. The rearrangement links TRBV4-1 to TRBJ1-2, with TRBD1 matching 8 bases. The CDR3 is 16 residues long. Germline assignment: CDR1 MGHRA and CDR2 YSYEKL. V shed 4 bases, J shed 4 bases, and the junction held 11 bases outside the gene matches.

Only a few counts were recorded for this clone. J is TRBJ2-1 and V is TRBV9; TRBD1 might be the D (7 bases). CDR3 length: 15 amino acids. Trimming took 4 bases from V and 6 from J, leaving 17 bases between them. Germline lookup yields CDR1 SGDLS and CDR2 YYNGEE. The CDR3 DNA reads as TGTGCCAGCAGCCCGGGCGGGGACAGCATCAATGAGCAGTTCTTC. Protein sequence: CASSPGGDSINEQFF.

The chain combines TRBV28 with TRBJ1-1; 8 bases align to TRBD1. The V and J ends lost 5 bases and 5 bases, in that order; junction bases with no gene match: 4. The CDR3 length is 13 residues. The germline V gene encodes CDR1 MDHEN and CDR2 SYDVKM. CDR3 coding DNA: TGTGCCAGCAGTCTCGGACAGGGAACTGAAGCTTTCTTT. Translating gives CASSLGQGTEAFF.

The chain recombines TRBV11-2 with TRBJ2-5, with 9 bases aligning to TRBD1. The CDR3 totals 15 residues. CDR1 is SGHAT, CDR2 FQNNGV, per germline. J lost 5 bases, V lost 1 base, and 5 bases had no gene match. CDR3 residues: CASSLGAGTGETQYF. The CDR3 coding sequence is TGTGCCAGCAGCTTAGGAGCCGGGACAGGGGAGACCCAGTACTTC.

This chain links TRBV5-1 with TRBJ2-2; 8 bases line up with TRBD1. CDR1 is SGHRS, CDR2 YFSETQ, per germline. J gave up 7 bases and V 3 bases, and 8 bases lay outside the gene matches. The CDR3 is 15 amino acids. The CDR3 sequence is CASSSTGDRVGELFF. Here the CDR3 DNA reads TGCGCCAGCAGCTCGACAGGGGATCGGGTCGGGGAGCTGTTTTTT.

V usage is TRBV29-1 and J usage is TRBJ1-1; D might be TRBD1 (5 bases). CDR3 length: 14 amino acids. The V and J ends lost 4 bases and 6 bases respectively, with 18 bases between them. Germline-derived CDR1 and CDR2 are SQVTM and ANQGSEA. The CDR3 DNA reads TGCAGCGTTGTAAGGGAGGGGCTTTTCGCTGAAGCTTTCTTT. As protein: CSVVREGLFAEAFF.

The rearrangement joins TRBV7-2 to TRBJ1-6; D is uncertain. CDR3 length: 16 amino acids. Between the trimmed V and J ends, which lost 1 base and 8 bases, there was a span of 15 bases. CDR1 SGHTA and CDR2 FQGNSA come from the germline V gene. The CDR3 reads CASSLGFAGGHSPLHF. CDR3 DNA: TGTGCCAGCAGCTTAGGTTTCGCAGGAGGGCATTCACCCCTCCACTTT.

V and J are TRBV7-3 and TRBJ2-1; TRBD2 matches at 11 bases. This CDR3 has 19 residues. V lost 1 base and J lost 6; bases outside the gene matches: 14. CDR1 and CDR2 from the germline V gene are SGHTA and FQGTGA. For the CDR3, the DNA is TGTGCCAGCAGCTTAAAAGTAGCGGGAGGGCCGGGGCGCAGCAATGAGCAGTTCTTC. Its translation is CASSLKVAGGPGRSNEQFF.

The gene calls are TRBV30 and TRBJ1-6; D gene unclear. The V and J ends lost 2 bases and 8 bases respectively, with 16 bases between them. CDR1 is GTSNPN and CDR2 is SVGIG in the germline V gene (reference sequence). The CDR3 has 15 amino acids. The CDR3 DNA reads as TGTGCCTGGAGTATTAAGCCGGGGTCTGATTCACCCCTCCACTTT. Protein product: CAWSIKPGSDSPLHF.

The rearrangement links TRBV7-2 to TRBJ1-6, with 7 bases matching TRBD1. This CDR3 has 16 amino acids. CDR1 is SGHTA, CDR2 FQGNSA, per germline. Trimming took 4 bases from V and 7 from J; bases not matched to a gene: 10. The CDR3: CASSSRPTGENSPLHF. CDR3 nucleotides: TGTGCCAGCAGCTCACGTCCAACAGGGGAGAATTCACCCCTCCACTTT.